This is a list of T cell receptor beta chains from one sample in a study of OX40 agonist ivuxolimab in advanced cancers. Some clones are missing from TCRdb's copy, which holds only in-frame ones; the method was immunoSEQ multiplex PCR. The table shows about 69,000 clones, with 80% occurring only once. This specimen consisted of CD4+ or CD8+ T cells sorted from blood, obtained in a trial of the OX40 agonist ivuxolimab. Receptors originate from an adult with an advanced solid tumor such as melanoma, head and neck, liver or kidney cancer. Each CDR3 is given with its conserved first and last residue. The D gene is left open where the match is weak. A row's size may be missing; if present it is once, few, many or a size class.

v_call,d_call,clone_size,j_call,cdr3_aa,cdr3_nt
TRBV11-2,NA,NA,TRBJ1-3,CASSLDHVPGNTIYF,TGTGCCAGCAGCTTAGATCATGTGCCTGGAAACACCATATATTTT
TRBV19,NA,NA,TRBJ1-3,CASSRTGTHSGNTIYF,TGTGCCAGTAGTCGAACCGGGACGCACTCTGGAAACACCATATATTTT
TRBV5-4,NA,medium-sized,TRBJ1-2,CASSWGGSQGYTF,TGTGCCAGCAGCTGGGGGGGGTCCCAGGGCTACACCTTC
TRBV12-5,NA,NA,TRBJ2-2,CASGLGNTGELFF,TGTGCTAGTGGTTTGGGAAACACCGGGGAGCTGTTTTTT
TRBV10-2,TRBD2,NA,TRBJ2-3,CASSDKSGGGEDTQYF,TGCGCCAGCAGTGATAAGAGCGGGGGGGGCGAGGATACGCAGTATTTT
TRBV19,TRBD1,few,TRBJ1-2,CASRPTGGNYGYTF,TGTGCCAGTAGGCCGACAGGGGGAAACTATGGCTACACCTTC
TRBV7-3,TRBD2,NA,TRBJ2-7,CASSANGGTSANEQYF,TGTGCCAGCAGCGCGAACGGAGGGACTAGCGCCAACGAGCAGTACTTC
TRBV11-2,NA,once,TRBJ2-2,CASSLEGGRLNTGELFF,TGTGCCAGCAGCTTAGAGGGGGGCAGGCTGAACACCGGGGAGCTGTTTTTT
TRBV30,NA,NA,TRBJ2-2,CAWSAYVAGTGELFF,TGTGCCTGGAGTGCCTACGTGGCCGGCACCGGGGAGCTGTTTTTT
TRBV21-1,NA,NA,TRBJ1-4,CASSKVEGTGEKLFF,TGTGCCAGCAGCAAAGTGGAGGGGACGGGGGAAAAACTGTTTTTT
TRBV9,TRBD1,NA,TRBJ1-5,CASSPRDRDNQPQHF,TGTGCCAGCAGCCCCCGGGACAGGGACAATCAGCCCCAGCATTTT
TRBV6-5,NA,NA,TRBJ1-2,CASSATEGGYGYTF,TGTGCCAGCAGTGCCACGGAGGGCGGCTATGGCTACACCTTC
TRBV6-5,TRBD1,NA,TRBJ1-1,CASRTGTASEAFF,TGTGCCAGCAGAACTGGGACAGCCTCGGAAGCTTTCTTT
TRBV6-5,NA,once,TRBJ2-7,CASSPQGSYEQYF,TGTGCCAGCAGTCCGCAGGGATCCTACGAGCAGTACTTC
TRBV5-1,TRBD1,NA,TRBJ2-1,CASSLEDRVNEQFF,TGCGCCAGCAGCTTGGAGGACAGGGTCAATGAGCAGTTCTTC
TRBV7-3,NA,NA,TRBJ2-5,CASSSGPYQETQYF,TGTGCCAGCAGCTCCGGACCGTACCAAGAGACCCAGTACTTC
TRBV30,NA,few,TRBJ1-5,CAWSVQGGNQPQHF,TGTGCCTGGAGTGTACAGGGTGGCAATCAGCCCCAGCATTTT
TRBV18,NA,NA,TRBJ2-5,CASSPRAVQETQYF,TGTGCCAGCTCACCACGGGCTGTCCAAGAGACCCAGTACTTC
TRBV18,NA,NA,TRBJ2-1,CASSPSRGAGNEQFF,TGTGCCAGCTCACCCTCTAGAGGGGCGGGAAATGAGCAGTTCTTC
TRBV15,NA,few,TRBJ1-1,CATSRAQWDEAFF,TGTGCCACCAGCAGAGCCCAGTGGGATGAAGCTTTCTTT
TRBV5-1,NA,NA,TRBJ1-2,CASSEDIDGYTF,TGCGCCAGCAGCGAAGACATAGATGGCTACACCTTC
TRBV5-1,TRBD2,NA,TRBJ2-5,CASRPRGAGGQETQYF,TGCGCCAGCAGGCCCCGTGGAGCGGGGGGGCAAGAGACCCAGTACTTC
TRBV27,NA,NA,TRBJ2-2,CASSTQGRGELFF,TGTGCCAGCAGTACGCAGGGGAGAGGGGAGCTGTTTTTT
TRBV6-1,NA,NA,TRBJ2-4,CASSAGGSEGNIQYF,TGTGCCAGCAGTGCTGGGGGGAGTGAGGGAAACATTCAGTACTTC
TRBV19,TRBD1,NA,TRBJ2-7,CASSMRTGTVGEQYF,TGTGCCAGTAGTATGCGGACAGGGACGGTCGGCGAGCAGTACTTC
TRBV10-3,TRBD1,once,TRBJ1-3,CAIRDSGTGGPFSSGNTIYF,TGTGCCATCAGGGACTCCGGGACAGGGGGACCCTTCAGCTCTGGAAACACCATATATTTT
TRBV7-3,NA,NA,TRBJ2-7,CASSVGQGSIQYF,TGTGCCAGCAGCGTAGGCCAGGGGTCAATACAGTACTTC
TRBV6-4,TRBD2,NA,TRBJ2-3,CASSLLSSGSTDTQYF,TGTGCCAGCAGTCTACTATCTAGCGGGAGCACAGATACGCAGTATTTT
TRBV5-5,TRBD1,NA,TRBJ1-3,CASSLDPRGSGNTIYF,TGTGCCAGCAGCTTGGATCCCAGGGGGAGTGGAAACACCATATATTTT
TRBV5-6,TRBD2,NA,TRBJ2-5,CASSALAGEETQYF,TGTGCCAGCAGCGCACTAGCGGGGGAAGAGACCCAGTACTTC
TRBV18,TRBD1,many,TRBJ2-7,CASSLGTGRRGYEQYF,TGTGCCAGCTCACTAGGGACAGGCCGAAGGGGCTACGAGCAGTACTTC
TRBV28,NA,NA,TRBJ2-5,CASARTVQETQYF,TGTGCCAGCGCCCGGACGGTCCAAGAGACCCAGTACTTC
TRBV30,NA,NA,TRBJ1-6,CAWSTSTGYSAPLHF,TGTGCCTGGAGCACGTCAACAGGGTATAGTGCACCCCTCCACTTT
TRBV5-1,NA,NA,TRBJ2-5,CASRSEGGRGETQYF,TGCGCCAGCAGGTCGGAGGGGGGCCGCGGGGAGACCCAGTACTTC
TRBV27,NA,few,TRBJ2-3,CASSLRPGTQTSTDTQYF,TGTGCCAGCAGTCTCCGTCCCGGGACACAAACTAGCACAGATACGCAGTATTTT
TRBV6-1,NA,NA,TRBJ1-4,CASSVGRDSSGKLFF,TGTGCCAGCAGTGTTGGACGGGACTCCTCGGGAAAACTGTTTTTT
TRBV27,TRBD2,few,TRBJ2-7,CASRTTSANSYEQYF,TGTGCCAGCAGAACTACTAGCGCCAACTCCTACGAGCAGTACTTC